This paragraph covers one T cell receptor (beta chain) sequence. In its sample, this clonotype was seen many times. What this receptor recognizes is not known. No qualities accompany the bases; no much larger clone lies one base away. These data are taken from a study of T cells in Graves' hyperthyroidism and ophthalmopathy (dated by TCRdb to the late 2010s). Regarding the research as a whole: Peripheral blood was collected at initial diagnosis, before any treatment. To identify TCR V-J signatures that set the groups apart, the researchers used a discovery cohort of 90 to 100 patients, made up of some 41 with Graves' ophthalmopathy and approximately 57 with stable Graves' hyperthyroidism. Whether ophthalmopathy could be predicted prospectively was tested in an independent validation cohort made up of 18 to 20 hyperthyroidism patients plus 17 patients who later progressed to ophthalmopathy. The 100 or so discovery patients were randomly split 7:3 into training and test sets. In roughly six Graves' hyperthyroidism patients, the study also compared T-cell repertoires from thyroid tissue with T-cell repertoires from blood. Once sampling was done, hyperthyroidism patients were given methimazole at a starting dose of 30 mg daily, whereas ophthalmopathy patients were given high-dose intravenous methylprednisolone. TCR Vbeta CDR3 sequencing of 135 peripheral blood samples (43 ophthalmopathy, about 80 hyperthyroidism and roughly 17 progressor patients) is reported in the paper. The investigation overall reported the following: Ophthalmopathy was separated from stable hyperthyroidism by a 13 V-J signature model, with 87.88% sensitivity and about 81% specificity obtained in cross-validation and 80%/75% obtained in testing. During validation, the model predicted progression to ophthalmopathy a median of about 6.3 months ahead of onset, with around 65% sensitivity and 72.22% specificity. Sample size was not statistically predetermined, and blinding of investigators to group allocation was not performed. Most expanded thyroid clonotypes (frequency above 0.001) were also detected in blood, a finding suggesting that blood repertoires may reflect thyroid immune responses.

Counted from cysteine to phenylalanine, this CDR3 has 14 amino acids. Just CDR3 DNA is preserved here, 42 bases in frame from base 1. Sequences SNHLY (CDR1) and FYNNEI (CDR2) are obtained from the germline V gene. The V end loses 7 bases and the J end loses 0 bases, and a stretch of 13 bases separates them. Ophthalmopathy patients had moderately to severely active disease, with a Clinical Activity Score of 3 or more, a NOSPECS grade of 4 or more, and a disease duration of less than 3 months. The study excluded patients with uncontrolled infections, other autoimmune diseases, pregnancy or lactation. Clinical symptoms, serum thyroxine and TRAb, thyroid ultrasound, and orbital computed tomography formed the basis for the diagnoses. PBMCs were separated from under 12 ml of fresh peripheral blood using Ficoll-Paque density gradient centrifugation. Total RNA was extracted using Trizol reagent, and RNA quality was assessed on an Agilent 2100 Bioanalyzer.

TCR beta CDR3 regions were amplified from RNA transcripts. The first round of RT-PCR for the TCR CDR3 was performed with the HTBI primer set and the Qiagen OneStep RT-PCR kit. Libraries were constructed in a second round of multiplex PCR, after which size selection and purification were carried out. The libraries were sequenced on an Illumina HiSeq2000 using paired-end 100 bp reads. Per the original workflow: SOAPnuke was used to process the raw data, with reads discarded if the reads contained adapters or uncalled bases, had a mean Phred below 15, or lacked an exact constant-primer or identifier match. High-quality paired reads were merged with COPE v1.2.5, and unique nucleotide sequences were defined as clonotypes. Clonotypes were aligned to IMGT TRBV, TRBD and TRBJ reference segments using MiTCR v1.1. The analysis was restricted to V-J combinations with a frequency above 0.0001, which together covered about 99% of the repertoires. A TCS score was defined as the ratio between F50 (clonal expansion) and ExV (chaos), using BLOSUM62-based TCRdist between CDR3 peptides within each V-J. Welch's t-statistics and random forest reduced 450 to 600 V-J features to 10 to 15, which were used in a naive Bayes classifier (R e1071). TCRdb's own reprocessing of the public reads used fastp at Q25 and MiXCR and kept productive beta chains. CDR3 protein sequences are deduplicated, and each keeps its most common genes and DNA. TCRdb, not the original authors, processed these V and J calls. Recorded for this sample are under 250,000 distinct CDR3 sequences; roughly 22% of them occurred a single time. Roughly 40% of the sample is in the top ten clones.

The receptor comes from a woman aged 40 to 50 with Graves' ophthalmopathy. The chain is encoded by TRBV2 joined to TRBJ2-7; matching of 5 bases hints at TRBD1 as the D gene. Sequencing was performed on blood. The nucleotide sequence is given as TGTGCCAGCAAGGTAGGCAGGGCCTCCTACGAGCAGTACTTC. It specifies CASKVGRASYEQYF.